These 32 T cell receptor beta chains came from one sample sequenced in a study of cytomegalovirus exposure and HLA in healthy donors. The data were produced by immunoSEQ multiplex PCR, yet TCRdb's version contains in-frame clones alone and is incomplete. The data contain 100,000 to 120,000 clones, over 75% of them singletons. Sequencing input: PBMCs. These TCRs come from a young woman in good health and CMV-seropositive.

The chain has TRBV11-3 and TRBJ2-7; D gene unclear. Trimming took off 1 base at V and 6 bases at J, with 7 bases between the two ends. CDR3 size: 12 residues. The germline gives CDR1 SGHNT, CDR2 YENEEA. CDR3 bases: TGTGCCAGCAGCTTAGGACGGAGCGAGCAGTACTTC. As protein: CASSLGRSEQYF.

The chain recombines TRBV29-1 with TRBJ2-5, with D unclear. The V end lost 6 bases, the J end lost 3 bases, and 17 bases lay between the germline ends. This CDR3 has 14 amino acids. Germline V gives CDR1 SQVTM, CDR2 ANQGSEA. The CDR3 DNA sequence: TGCAGCGTAGTACTTGACCGCGGAAAAGAGACCCAGTACTTC. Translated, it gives CSVVLDRGKETQYF.

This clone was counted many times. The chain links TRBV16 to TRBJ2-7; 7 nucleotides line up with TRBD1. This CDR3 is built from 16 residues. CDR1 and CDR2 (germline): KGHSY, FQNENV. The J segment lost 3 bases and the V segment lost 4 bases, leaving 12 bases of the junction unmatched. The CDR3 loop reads CASSRKLPGQSYEQYF. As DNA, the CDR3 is TGTGCCAGCAGCCGCAAACTTCCGGGACAGAGCTACGAGCAGTACTTC.

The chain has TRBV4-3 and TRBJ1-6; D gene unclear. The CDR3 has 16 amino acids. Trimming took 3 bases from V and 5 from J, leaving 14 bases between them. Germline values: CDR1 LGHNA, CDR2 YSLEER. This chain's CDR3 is CASSHATESDNSPLHF. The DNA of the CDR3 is TGCGCCAGCAGCCATGCAACAGAATCGGATAATTCACCCCTCCACTTT.

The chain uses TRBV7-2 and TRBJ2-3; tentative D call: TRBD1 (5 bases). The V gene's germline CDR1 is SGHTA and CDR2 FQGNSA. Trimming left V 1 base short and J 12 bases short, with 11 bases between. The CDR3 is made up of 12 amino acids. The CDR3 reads CASSLVQGPQYF. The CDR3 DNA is TGTGCCAGCAGCTTAGTGCAGGGTCCACAGTATTTT.

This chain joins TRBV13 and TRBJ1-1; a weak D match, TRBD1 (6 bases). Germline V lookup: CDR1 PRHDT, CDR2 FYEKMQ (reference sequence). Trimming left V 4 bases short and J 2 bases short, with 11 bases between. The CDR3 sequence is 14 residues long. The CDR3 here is CASSSRDTNTEAFF. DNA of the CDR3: TGTGCCAGCAGCTCCCGGGACACAAACACTGAAGCTTTCTTT.

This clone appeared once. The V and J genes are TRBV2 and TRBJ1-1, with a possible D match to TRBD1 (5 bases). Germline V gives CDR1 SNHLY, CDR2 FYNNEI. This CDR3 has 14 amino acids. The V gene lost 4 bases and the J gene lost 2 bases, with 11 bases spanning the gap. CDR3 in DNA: TGTGCCAGCAGTGTTCGGCAGGGTAACACTGAAGCTTTCTTT. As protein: CASSVRQGNTEAFF.

The chain's CDR3 is CATSRSGGNGSTDTQYF. The CDR3 DNA reads TGTGCCACCAGCAGATCGGGGGGGAACGGTAGCACAGATACGCAGTATTTT. The chain joins TRBV15 to TRBJ2-3; TRBD2 matches at 8 bases. Germline-derived CDR1 and CDR2 are LNHNV and YYDKDF (reference sequence). J was trimmed by 0 bases and V by 2 bases; bases with no gene match: 7. This CDR3 contains 17 residues.

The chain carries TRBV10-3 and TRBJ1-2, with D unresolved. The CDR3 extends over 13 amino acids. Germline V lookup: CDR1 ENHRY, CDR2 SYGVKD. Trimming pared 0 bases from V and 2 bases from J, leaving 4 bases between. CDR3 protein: CAISESSNYGYTF. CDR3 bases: TGTGCCATCAGTGAGTCCTCGAACTATGGCTACACCTTC.

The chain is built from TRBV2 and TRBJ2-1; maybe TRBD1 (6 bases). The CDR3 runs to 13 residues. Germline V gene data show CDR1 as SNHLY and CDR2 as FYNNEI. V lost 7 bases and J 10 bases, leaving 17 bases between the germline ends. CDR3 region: CASTDRSAWEQFF. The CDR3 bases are TGTGCCAGCACCGACAGGTCGGCATGGGAGCAGTTCTTC.

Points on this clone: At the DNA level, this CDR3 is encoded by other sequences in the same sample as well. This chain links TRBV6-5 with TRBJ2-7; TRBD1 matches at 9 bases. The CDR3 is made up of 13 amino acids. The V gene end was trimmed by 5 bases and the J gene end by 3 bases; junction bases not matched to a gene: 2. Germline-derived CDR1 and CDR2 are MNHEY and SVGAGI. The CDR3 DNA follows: TGTGCCAGCAGTCGGGGACAGGGCTACGAGCAGTACTTC. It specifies CASSRGQGYEQYF.

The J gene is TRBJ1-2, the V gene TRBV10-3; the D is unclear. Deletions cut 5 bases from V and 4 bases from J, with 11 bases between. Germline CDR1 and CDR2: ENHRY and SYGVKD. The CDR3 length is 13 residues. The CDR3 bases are TGTGCCATCAGTCAAGATTACAGCTATGGCTACACCTTC. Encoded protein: CAISQDYSYGYTF.

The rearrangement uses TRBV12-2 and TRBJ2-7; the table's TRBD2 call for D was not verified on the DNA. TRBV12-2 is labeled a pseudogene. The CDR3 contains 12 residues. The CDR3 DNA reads TGTGCAAGTCGCTTAGGAGGGAACGAGCAGTACTTC. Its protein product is CASRLGGNEQYF.

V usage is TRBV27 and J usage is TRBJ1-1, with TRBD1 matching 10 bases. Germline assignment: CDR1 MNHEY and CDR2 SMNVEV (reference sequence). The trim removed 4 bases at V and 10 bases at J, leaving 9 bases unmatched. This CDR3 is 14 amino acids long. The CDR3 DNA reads TGTGCCAGCAGTTCGACATGGACAGGGGGTGGAGCTTTCTTT. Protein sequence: CASSSTWTGGGAFF.

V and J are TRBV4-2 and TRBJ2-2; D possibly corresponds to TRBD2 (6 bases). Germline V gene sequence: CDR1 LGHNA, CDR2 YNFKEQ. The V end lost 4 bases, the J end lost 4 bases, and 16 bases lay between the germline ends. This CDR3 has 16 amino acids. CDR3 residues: CASSPQRGGGTGELFF. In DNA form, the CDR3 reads TGTGCCAGCAGCCCCCAAAGGGGAGGTGGCACCGGGGAGCTGTTTTTT.

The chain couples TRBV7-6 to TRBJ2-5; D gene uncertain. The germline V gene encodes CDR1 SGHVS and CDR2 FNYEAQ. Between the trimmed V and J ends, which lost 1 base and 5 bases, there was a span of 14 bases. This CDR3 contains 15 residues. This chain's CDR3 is CASSLDRVSLETQYF. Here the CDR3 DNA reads TGTGCCAGCAGCTTAGATCGGGTGTCCCTGGAGACCCAGTACTTC.

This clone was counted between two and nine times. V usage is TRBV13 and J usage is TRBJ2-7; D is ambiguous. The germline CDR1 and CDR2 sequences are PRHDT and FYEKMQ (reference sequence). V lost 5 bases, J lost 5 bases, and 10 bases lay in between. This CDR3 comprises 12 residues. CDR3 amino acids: CASSRTSDEQYF. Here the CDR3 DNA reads TGTGCCAGCAGCCGAACGAGCGACGAGCAGTACTTC.

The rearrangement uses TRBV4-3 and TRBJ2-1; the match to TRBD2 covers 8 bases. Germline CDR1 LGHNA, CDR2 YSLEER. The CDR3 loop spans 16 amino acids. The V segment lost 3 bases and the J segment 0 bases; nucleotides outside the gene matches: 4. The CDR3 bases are TGCGCCAGCAGCCACCGGACTAGCCTCTCCTACAATGAGCAGTTCTTC. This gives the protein CASSHRTSLSYNEQFF.

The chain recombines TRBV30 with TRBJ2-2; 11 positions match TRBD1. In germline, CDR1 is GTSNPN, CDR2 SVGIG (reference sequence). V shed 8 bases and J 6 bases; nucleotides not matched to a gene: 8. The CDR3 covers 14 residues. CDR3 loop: CAGPGQGDSGELFF. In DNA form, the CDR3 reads TGTGCCGGTCCGGGACAGGGGGATTCCGGGGAGCTGTTTTTT.

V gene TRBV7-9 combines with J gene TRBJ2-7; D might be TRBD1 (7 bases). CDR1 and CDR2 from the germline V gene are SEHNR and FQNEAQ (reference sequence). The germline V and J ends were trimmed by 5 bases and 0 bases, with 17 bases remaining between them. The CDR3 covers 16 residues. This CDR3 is CASSDAGGSASYEQYF. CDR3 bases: TGTGCCAGCAGCGACGCAGGGGGGTCGGCCTCCTACGAGCAGTACTTC.

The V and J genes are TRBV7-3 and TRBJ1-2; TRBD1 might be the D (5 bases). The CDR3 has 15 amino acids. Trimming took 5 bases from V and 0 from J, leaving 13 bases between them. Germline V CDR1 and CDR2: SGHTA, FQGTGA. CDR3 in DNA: TGTGCCAGCAGCCCGGGGGGTCGGCCTAACTATGGCTACACCTTC. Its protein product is CASSPGGRPNYGYTF.

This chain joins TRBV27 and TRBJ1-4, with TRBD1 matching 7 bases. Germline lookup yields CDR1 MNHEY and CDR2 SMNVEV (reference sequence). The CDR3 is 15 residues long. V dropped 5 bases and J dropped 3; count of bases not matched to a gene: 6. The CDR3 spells CASSPYGTANEKLFF. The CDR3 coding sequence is TGTGCCAGCAGTCCCTACGGGACAGCTAATGAAAAACTGTTTTTT.

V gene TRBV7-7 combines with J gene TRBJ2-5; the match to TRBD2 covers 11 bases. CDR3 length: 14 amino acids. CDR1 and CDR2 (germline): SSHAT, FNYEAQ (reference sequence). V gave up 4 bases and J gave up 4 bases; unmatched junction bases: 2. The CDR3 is CASSSGLAGETQYF. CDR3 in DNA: TGTGCCAGCAGCTCCGGACTAGCGGGAGAGACCCAGTACTTC.

CDR3 in DNA: TGCGCCAGCAGCCGAGATGGACAGTCACAAATGAACACTGAAGCTTTCTTT. Residues: CASSRDGQSQMNTEAFF. J is TRBJ1-1 and V is TRBV4-1, with D possibly being TRBD1 (6 bases). Germline assignment: CDR1 MGHRA and CDR2 YSYEKL. The ends were cut back, 4 bases at V and 0 bases at J, with 18 bases in the middle. The CDR3 contains 17 residues.

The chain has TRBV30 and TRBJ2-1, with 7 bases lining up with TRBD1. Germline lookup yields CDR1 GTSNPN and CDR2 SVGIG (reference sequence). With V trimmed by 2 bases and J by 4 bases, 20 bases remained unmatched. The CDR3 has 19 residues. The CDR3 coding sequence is TGTGCCTGGAGTCCCGGGACAGTGTCGGATCGGTGGATATACAATGAGCAGTTCTTC. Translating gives CAWSPGTVSDRWIYNEQFF.

CDR3 DNA: TGTGCCAGCAGCCCGACAGCGTTTGATGGCTACACCTTC. This gives the protein CASSPTAFDGYTF. The rearrangement uses TRBV7-6 and TRBJ1-2; TRBD1 is a possible D gene (5 bases). The germline CDR1 and CDR2 sequences are SGHVS and FNYEAQ. V dropped 5 bases and J dropped 6 bases, with 13 bases sitting between them. The CDR3 contains 13 residues.

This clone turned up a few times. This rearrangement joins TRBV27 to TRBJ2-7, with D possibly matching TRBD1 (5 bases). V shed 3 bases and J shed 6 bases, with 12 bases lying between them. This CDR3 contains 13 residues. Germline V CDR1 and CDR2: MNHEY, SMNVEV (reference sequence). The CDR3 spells CASSFGRAVEQYF. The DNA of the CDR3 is TGTGCCAGCAGTTTCGGCAGGGCTGTCGAGCAGTACTTC.

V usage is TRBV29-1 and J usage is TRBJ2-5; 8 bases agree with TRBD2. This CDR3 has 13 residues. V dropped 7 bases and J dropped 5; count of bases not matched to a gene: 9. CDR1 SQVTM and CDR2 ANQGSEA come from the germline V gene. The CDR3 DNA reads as TGCAGCGGTGATTCGGGAGGGGGGGAGACCCAGTACTTC. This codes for CSGDSGGGETQYF. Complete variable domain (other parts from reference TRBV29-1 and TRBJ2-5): SAVISQKPSRDICQRGTSLTIQCQVDSQVTMMFWYRQQPGQSLTLIATANQGSEATYESGFVIDKFPISRPNLTFSTLTVSNMSPEDSSIYLCSGDSGGGETQYFGPGTRLLVL.

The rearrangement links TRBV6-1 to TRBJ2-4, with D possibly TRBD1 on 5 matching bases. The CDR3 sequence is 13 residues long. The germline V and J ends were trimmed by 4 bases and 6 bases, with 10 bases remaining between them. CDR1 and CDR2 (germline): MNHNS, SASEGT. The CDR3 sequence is CASSVTDRNIQYF. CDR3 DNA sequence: TGTGCCAGCAGTGTGACAGACAGAAACATTCAGTACTTC.

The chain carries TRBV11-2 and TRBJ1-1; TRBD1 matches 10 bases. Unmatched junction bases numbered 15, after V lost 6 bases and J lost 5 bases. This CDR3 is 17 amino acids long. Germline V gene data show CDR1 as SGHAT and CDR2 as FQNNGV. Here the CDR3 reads CASRRWGTGVPKTEAFF. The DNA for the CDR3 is TGTGCCAGCAGAAGATGGGGGACAGGGGTTCCGAAGACTGAAGCTTTCTTT. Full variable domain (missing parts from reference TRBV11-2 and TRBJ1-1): EAGVAQSPRYKIIEKRQSVAFWCNPISGHATLYWYQQILGQGPKLLIQFQNNGVVDDSQLPKDRFSAERLKGVDSTLKIQPAKLEDSAVYLCASRRWGTGVPKTEAFFGQGTRLTVV.

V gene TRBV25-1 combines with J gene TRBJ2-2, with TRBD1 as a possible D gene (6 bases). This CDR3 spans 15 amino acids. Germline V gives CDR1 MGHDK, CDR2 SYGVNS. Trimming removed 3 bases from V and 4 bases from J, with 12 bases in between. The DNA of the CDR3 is TGTGCCAGCAGTGATTCAGGGGTCGTCACCGGGGAGCTGTTTTTT. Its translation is CASSDSGVVTGELFF.

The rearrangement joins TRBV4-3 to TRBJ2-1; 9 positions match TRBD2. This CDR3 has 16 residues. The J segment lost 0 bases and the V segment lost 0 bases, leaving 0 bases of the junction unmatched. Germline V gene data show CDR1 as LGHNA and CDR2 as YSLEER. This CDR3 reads CASSQDSGSSYNEQFF. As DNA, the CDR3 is TGCGCCAGCAGCCAAGATAGCGGGAGCTCCTACAATGAGCAGTTCTTC.